Listed here are 31 T cell receptor beta chains from one sample, sequenced in a study of T cells in Graves' hyperthyroidism and ophthalmopathy. Authors of the study amplified TCR beta CDR3 regions from RNA transcripts. Researchers ran a first-round RT-PCR on the TCR CDR3 using the HTBI primer set. MiXCR, run by TCRdb on the multiplex PCR reads, gives a single entry per CDR3 protein. The sample includes under 750,000 distinct CDR3 sequences, over 15% of them seen just once. The source material was blood. The receptor source for this set is a woman between 50 and 59 years old with Graves' hyperthyroidism that later progressed to Graves' ophthalmopathy.

CDR3 sequence reads: CAISDRGKNTEAFF. CDR3 nucleotides: TGTGCCATCAGTGATCGGGGCAAGAACACTGAAGCTTTCTTT. The V and J genes are TRBV10-3 and TRBJ1-1; D may be TRBD1 (5 bases). The ends were cut back, 3 bases at V and 1 base at J, with 9 bases in the middle. CDR3 length equals 14 residues. Germline loops: CDR1 ENHRY, CDR2 SYGVKD.

The rearrangement links TRBV9 to TRBJ1-2; weak D call: TRBD1 (5 bases). The CDR3 has 15 residues. Germline values: CDR1 SGDLS, CDR2 YYNGEE. Trimming left V 0 bases short and J 4 bases short, with 13 bases between. The CDR3, as DNA: TGTGCCAGCAGCGTAGGTGGGGCAGGTACCTATGGCTACACCTTC. It specifies CASSVGGAGTYGYTF.

J is TRBJ1-2 and V is TRBV10-3, with 10 positions matching TRBD1. Unmatched junction bases numbered 7, after V lost 6 bases and J lost 6 bases. The CDR3 covers 14 residues. The germline V gene has CDR1 ENHRY and CDR2 SYGVKD. The CDR3 DNA is TGTGCCATCAGCCCGGGACAGGGGAGCCATGGCTACACCTTC. Its protein product is CAISPGQGSHGYTF.

This clonotype turned up a few times. The chain carries TRBV14 and TRBJ2-1, with TRBD1 identical over 7 bases. The CDR3 totals 16 residues. Trimming removed 1 base from V and 4 bases from J; junction bases left unmatched: 7. Germline V gene data show CDR1 as SGHDN and CDR2 as FVKESK. The CDR3 loop reads CASSQVGRGTYNEQFF. Written as DNA, the CDR3 is TGTGCCAGCAGCCAAGTCGGCAGGGGGACATACAATGAGCAGTTCTTC. The full variable domain, its missing parts supplied by reference TRBV14 and TRBJ2-1, is EAGVTQFPSHSVIEKGQTVTLRCDPISGHDNLYWYRRVMGKEIKFLLHFVKESKQDESGMPNNRFLAERTGGTYSTLKVQPAELEDSGVYFCASSQVGRGTYNEQFFGPGTRLTVL.

The chain combines TRBV3-1 with TRBJ2-5, with D possibly called TRBD1 or TRBD2 (6 bases each). CDR3 size: 15 residues. Between the trimmed V and J ends, which lost 3 bases and 3 bases, there was a span of 14 bases. Germline CDR1 reads LGHDT; CDR2 reads YNNKEL (reference sequence). The CDR3 loop reads CASSHSGATEETQYF. The CDR3 nucleotides read TGTGCCAGCAGCCATTCGGGGGCGACAGAAGAGACCCAGTACTTC.

This clonotype has at least ten counts. The chain couples TRBV12-3 or TRBV12-4 to TRBJ1-1, with no clear D. The CDR3 has 14 residues. V lost 2 bases to trimming and J lost 4 bases, with 11 bases between them. The CDR3 sequence is CASSLNRAITEAFF. Written as DNA, the CDR3 is TGTGCCAGCAGTTTAAATCGGGCCATCACTGAAGCTTTCTTT.

Ten or more counts support this clonotype. The rearrangement uses TRBV12-3 or TRBV12-4 and TRBJ1-5; D is ambiguous. V was clipped by 5 bases and J by 0 bases, with 11 bases between them. The length of the CDR3 is 15 residues. As DNA, the CDR3 is TGTGCCAGCAGTCCCCACATCAGTAGCAATCAGCCCCAGCATTTT. Its translation is CASSPHISSNQPQHF.

This clonotype came up many times. The V gene is TRBV5-1, the J gene TRBJ1-3, with 7 bases fitting TRBD1. Per the germline V gene, CDR1 is SGHRS and CDR2 is YFSETQ. Unmatched junction bases numbered 6, after V lost 0 bases and J lost 0 bases. The CDR3 loop spans 17 amino acids. Here the CDR3 reads CASSLERGRDSGNTIYF. DNA of the CDR3: TGCGCCAGCAGCTTGGAAAGGGGGCGAGACTCTGGAAACACCATATATTTT.

This clonotype was seen only once. The V call is TRBV20-1, the J call TRBJ2-7; D call uncertain. The CDR3 has 12 amino acids. Deletions cut 0 bases from V and 2 bases from J, with 5 bases between. Per the germline V gene, CDR1 is DFQATT and CDR2 is SNEGSKA (reference sequence). The CDR3 sequence is CSARDGTYEQYF. The CDR3 bases are TGCAGTGCTAGAGATGGGACCTACGAGCAGTACTTC.

Ten or more counts support this clonotype. The V call is TRBV3-1, the J call TRBJ2-3, with TRBD1 as a possible D gene (6 bases). The V end lost 4 bases, the J end lost 6 bases, and 17 bases lay between the germline ends. The CDR3 loop spans 15 amino acids. Germline CDR1 reads LGHDT; CDR2 reads YNNKEL (reference sequence). CDR3 amino acids: CASSPGGHRTDTQYF. CDR3 DNA: TGTGCCAGCAGCCCTGGGGGACACCGGACGGATACGCAGTATTTT.

This clonotype was counted only a few times. J is TRBJ1-1 and V is TRBV7-9, with unresolved D. V was clipped by 5 bases and J by 7 bases, with 11 bases between them. This CDR3 has 12 amino acids. Germline V CDR1 and CDR2: SEHNR, FQNEAQ (reference sequence). The DNA of the CDR3 is TGTGCCAGCAGCCCTCAAAGGGATGAAGCTTTCTTT. Amino acid sequence: CASSPQRDEAFF.

This clonotype was seen ten or more times. The chain joins TRBV5-1 to TRBJ2-1; unclear D gene. V lost 0 bases and J 0 bases, leaving 13 bases between the germline ends. This CDR3 is built from 17 residues. The germline CDR1 and CDR2 sequences are SGHRS and YFSETQ. The CDR3: CASSLEPSKSSYNEQFF. The CDR3 nucleotides are TGCGCCAGCAGCTTGGAACCCTCCAAAAGCTCCTACAATGAGCAGTTCTTC.

On this clonotype: A read error may be the cause here, since a much bigger clone is one base away. The V call is TRBV11-2, the J call TRBJ1-2; D is possibly TRBD1 (5 bases). The CDR3 covers 13 residues. The germline CDR1 and CDR2 sequences are SGHAT and FQNNGV. The CDR3 is CANSLTENYGYTF. The CDR3 nucleotides read TGTGCCAACAGCTTGACAGAAAACTATGGCTACACCTTC.

The chain couples TRBV5-1 to TRBJ1-4; the D is unclear. The V end was cut by 2 bases, the J end by 3 bases, with 8 bases between. The CDR3 length is 14 residues. In germline, CDR1 is SGHRS, CDR2 YFSETQ. The CDR3 protein is CASSFSSSNEKLFF. CDR3 nucleotides: TGCGCCAGCAGCTTTAGTTCATCTAATGAAAAACTGTTTTTT.

This clonotype was seen at least ten times. The chain links TRBV12-5 to TRBJ1-1, with TRBD1 identical over 9 bases. CDR3 size: 14 residues. V was pared by 4 bases and J by 7 bases, with 7 bases of the junction left unmatched. Germline V CDR1 and CDR2: LGHNT, FRNRAP. This CDR3 reads CASGSGQGHIEAFF. For the CDR3, the DNA is TGTGCTAGTGGTTCCGGACAGGGGCACATTGAAGCTTTCTTT. Full variable domain (rest looked up from reference TRBV12-5 and TRBJ1-1): DARVTQTPRHKVTEMGQEVTMRCQPILGHNTVFWYRQTMMQGLELLAYFRNRAPLDDSGMPKDRFSAEMPDATLATLKIQPSEPRDSAVYFCASGSGQGHIEAFFGQGTRLTVV.

This clonotype was seen many times. The V and J genes are TRBV3-1 and TRBJ2-3; possible D gene TRBD1, 7 bases. Germline V CDR1 and CDR2: LGHDT, YNNKEL (reference sequence). There are 16 residues in the CDR3. Trimming left V 4 bases short and J 1 base short, with 15 bases between. The CDR3 here is CASSPRGGTGTDTQYF. The CDR3 DNA sequence: TGTGCCAGCAGCCCCCGAGGAGGGACAGGCACAGATACGCAGTATTTT.

This clonotype was seen repeatedly, ten times or more. The rearrangement links TRBV20-1 to TRBJ1-2; 8 nucleotides agree with TRBD1. Germline V gene data show CDR1 as DFQATT and CDR2 as SNEGSKA (reference sequence). V shed 5 bases, J shed 0 bases, and the junction held 5 bases outside the gene matches. The CDR3 covers 14 residues. As DNA, the CDR3 is TGCAGTGCTCCTCGGACAGGGACTAACTATGGCTACACCTTC. This gives the protein CSAPRTGTNYGYTF.

Many counts were recorded for this clonotype. This chain joins TRBV5-1 and TRBJ1-2; D not resolved. CDR3 size: 13 residues. The germline V and J ends were trimmed by 2 bases and 4 bases, with 9 bases remaining between them. CDR1 is SGHRS, CDR2 YFSETQ, per germline. This chain's CDR3 is CASSLLGVYGYTF. CDR3 nucleotides: TGCGCCAGCAGCTTACTGGGAGTCTATGGCTACACCTTC.

The rearrangement links TRBV24-1 to TRBJ1-5; D is possibly TRBD1 (5 bases). Germline V gene data show CDR1 as KGHDR and CDR2 as SFDVKD. With 0 bases removed from V and 4 bases from J, the gap between germline ends came to 21 bases. This CDR3 is built from 19 residues. CDR3 in DNA: TGTGCCACCAGTGATTTGGGGCTACCCTGGGACGCTTATAATCAGCCCCAGCATTTT. Its translation: CATSDLGLPWDAYNQPQHF.

This clonotype appeared many times. The rearrangement joins TRBV9 to TRBJ1-1; D is uncertain. This CDR3 is built from 14 residues. CDR1 SGDLS and CDR2 YYNGEE come from the germline V gene. Trimming cost V 3 bases and J 3 bases, with 12 bases left between them. As DNA, the CDR3 is TGTGCCAGCAGCGCATTAACAGCTTACACTGAAGCTTTCTTT. Translated: CASSALTAYTEAFF. Complete variable domain (other parts from reference TRBV9 and TRBJ1-1): DSGVTQTPKHLITATGQRVTLRCSPRSGDLSVYWYQQSLDQGLQFLIQYYNGEERAKGNILERFSAQQFPDLHSELNLSSLELGDSALYFCASSALTAYTEAFFGQGTRLTVV.

This clonotype was observed at least ten times. V usage is TRBV6-2 or TRBV6-3 and J usage is TRBJ1-6; a possible D gene is TRBD1 (5 bases). The CDR3 has 18 amino acids. Germline V gene sequence: CDR1 MNHEY, CDR2 SVGEGT. V lost 8 bases and J lost 0, with 20 bases in between. CDR3 DNA sequence: TGTGCCAGCGGGGGGGGTGGGCCGCGGAGCTCCTATAATTCACCCCTCCACTTT. Its protein is CASGGGGPRSSYNSPLHF.

This clonotype was detected only once. The chain uses TRBV6-5 and TRBJ2-2; D might be TRBD2 (5 bases). The CDR3 contains 16 residues. Germline-derived CDR1 and CDR2 are MNHEY and SVGAGI. The V gene lost 2 bases and the J gene lost 7 bases, with 17 bases spanning the gap. The CDR3 nucleotides are TGTGCCAGCAGTTACGGCAGCGCGAACGCGGGCGGGGAGCTGTTTTTT. It translates to CASSYGSANAGGELFF.

The V and J genes are TRBV12-5 and TRBJ2-1; 9 bases are shared with TRBD2. Unmatched junction bases numbered 6, after V lost 6 bases and J lost 6 bases. Germline CDR1 and CDR2: LGHNT and FRNRAP. The CDR3 is 14 amino acids. The CDR3 nucleotides are TGTGCTAGTGGCCTAAGCGGGGGGCTCAATGAGCAGTTCTTC. The encoded protein is CASGLSGGLNEQFF.

This clonotype was found many times. The genes are TRBV11-2 and TRBJ2-7; no reliable D call. The CDR3 is made up of 14 amino acids. The germline CDR1 and CDR2 sequences are SGHAT and FQNNGV. Trimming pared 1 base from V and 3 bases from J, leaving 10 bases between. CDR3 sequence: CASSLGPSSYEQYF. In nucleotides, the CDR3 is TGTGCCAGCAGCTTAGGTCCCAGCAGCTACGAGCAGTACTTC.

There are a few counts of this clonotype. CDR3 loop: CASRLTNTGELFF. Here the CDR3 DNA reads TGTGCCAGTAGGCTTACTAACACCGGGGAGCTGTTTTTT. The chain carries TRBV19 and TRBJ2-2; D is unclear. CDR1 and CDR2 from the germline V gene are LNHDA and SQIVND (reference sequence). The CDR3 extends over 13 amino acids. Trimming removed 6 bases at V and 2 bases at J, with 7 bases between.

The rearrangement links TRBV12-3 or TRBV12-4 to TRBJ1-5, with TRBD1 matching over 9 bases. This CDR3 has 16 amino acids. V lost 5 bases, J lost 1 base, and 6 bases stayed unmatched. The CDR3 coding sequence is TGTGCCAGCAGTACTAGGGACAGGGAAAGCAATCAGCCCCAGCATTTT. It translates to CASSTRDRESNQPQHF.

This clonotype was counted at least ten times. The chain couples TRBV20-1 to TRBJ2-7; 8 bases map to TRBD2. The trim removed 3 bases at V and 4 bases at J, leaving 5 bases unmatched. The CDR3 is 13 residues long. Germline V lookup: CDR1 DFQATT, CDR2 SNEGSKA (reference sequence). The CDR3 protein is CSASGGARYEQYF. In DNA form, the CDR3 reads TGCAGTGCTAGCGGGGGGGCCCGATACGAGCAGTACTTC.

This clonotype was seen a handful of times. The gene calls are TRBV12-3 or TRBV12-4 and TRBJ1-2, with TRBD1 identical over 7 bases. The CDR3 contains 15 residues. J gave up 0 bases and V 5 bases, and 6 bases lay outside the gene matches. DNA of the CDR3: TGTGCCAGCAGTATCGGGACAGTTTCTAACTATGGCTACACCTTC. Translation: CASSIGTVSNYGYTF.

The genes are TRBV27 and TRBJ1-4; D gene uncertain. The V gene's germline CDR1 is MNHEY and CDR2 SMNVEV (reference sequence). V was pared by 3 bases and J by 4 bases, with 18 bases between. The CDR3 is 17 residues long. CDR3 protein: CASSFLRTGYNNEKLFF. For the CDR3, the DNA is TGTGCCAGCAGTTTCCTCCGGACCGGATATAATAATGAAAAACTGTTTTTT.

The chain links TRBV10-1 to TRBJ1-1, with TRBD1 matching over 8 bases. Losses at the gene ends were 2 bases for V and 8 bases for J; bases not matched to a gene: 4. The germline V gene encodes CDR1 WNHNN and CDR2 SYGVQD (reference sequence). This CDR3 is built from 13 residues. CDR3 protein: CASSEPQGGEAFF. CDR3 nucleotide sequence: TGCGCCAGCAGTGAGCCACAGGGGGGAGAAGCTTTCTTT.

This clonotype was detected many times. The chain combines TRBV6-1 with TRBJ2-5; 10 bases agree with TRBD2. The CDR3 loop spans 15 amino acids. J lost 2 bases, V lost 5 bases, and 5 bases had no gene match. The germline CDR1 and CDR2 sequences are MNHNS and SASEGT. The chain's CDR3 is CASSSSLAGQETQYF. CDR3 in DNA: TGTGCCAGCAGTTCCTCACTAGCGGGGCAAGAGACCCAGTACTTC.